This entry lists 8 T cell receptor beta chains sequenced from one sample in a study of T-cell memory formation after mild COVID-19. Using its own MiXCR run on the 5' RACE reads, TCRdb lists one record per CDR3 protein. The data contain about 470,000 distinct CDR3 sequences, about 20% of them singletons. The sample comprised PBMCs or a T cell subset sorted from them (not recorded which). The receptors shown here come from an adult woman who had mild COVID-19 (a few samples of this study predate the infection). Cell type and time point are not known.

The genes are TRBV19 and TRBJ1-1; D ambiguous. The CDR3 is made up of 13 amino acids. V lost 3 bases, J lost 1 base, and 6 bases lay in between. Germline values: CDR1 LNHDA, CDR2 SQIVND (reference sequence). The CDR3 DNA follows: TGTGCCAGTAGTATTCAGGAGAACACTGAAGCTTTCTTT. The encoded protein is CASSIQENTEAFF.

J is TRBJ2-7 and V is TRBV20-1; no firm D call. Per germline, CDR1 DFQATT and CDR2 SNEGSKA (reference sequence). The CDR3 extends over 16 amino acids. V shed 0 bases and J shed 1 base, with 16 bases lying between them. The DNA of the CDR3 is TGCAGTGCTAGAGATTTGTTGGGCGGAGCGTCCTACGAGCAGTACTTC. Its protein is CSARDLLGGASYEQYF.

A few counts support this clonotype. V and J are TRBV24-1 and TRBJ2-1; 8 nucleotides align to TRBD2. CDR1 KGHDR and CDR2 SFDVKD come from the germline V gene. CDR3 size: 16 residues. J was trimmed by 0 bases and V by 5 bases; bases with no gene match: 5. The chain's CDR3 is CATSGRGGTSYNEQFF. The CDR3 DNA follows: TGTGCCACCAGTGGGCGCGGGGGGACCTCCTACAATGAGCAGTTCTTC.

This clonotype has ten or more counts. The chain carries TRBV18 and TRBJ2-7; D gene unclear. The length of the CDR3 is 14 residues. In germline, CDR1 is KGHSH, CDR2 LQKENI. V was trimmed by 2 bases and J by 2 bases, leaving 10 bases between them. This CDR3 reads CASSPLVRPYEQYF. CDR3 DNA: TGTGCCAGCTCACCATTAGTCAGACCCTACGAGCAGTACTTC.

In this sample, this clonotype turned up many times. This sequence joins TRBV12-3 or TRBV12-4 and TRBJ2-1; 10 nucleotides line up with TRBD2. Losses at the gene ends were 4 bases for V and 2 bases for J; bases not matched to a gene: 5. CDR3 length: 16 residues. CDR3 nucleotides: TGTGCCAGCAGTTCGAGGACTAGCGGAACCTACAATGAGCAGTTCTTC. Translation gives CASSSRTSGTYNEQFF.

This clonotype was observed a handful of times. This rearrangement joins TRBV7-9 to TRBJ2-1; 7 bases line up with TRBD1. V was pared by 6 bases and J by 7 bases, with 18 bases of the junction left unmatched. CDR3 length: 17 residues. Germline lookup yields CDR1 SEHNR and CDR2 FQNEAQ (reference sequence). The CDR3 nucleotides read TGTGCCAGCAGTCACCGATCGGGACAGTCTAGGGGGAATGAGCAGTTCTTC. Its protein product is CASSHRSGQSRGNEQFF.

The CDR3 sequence is CASSSSISADTQYF. The DNA for the CDR3 is TGTGCCAGCAGCTCGTCGATTTCAGCAGATACGCAGTATTTT. V and J are TRBV7-9 and TRBJ2-3; no clear D. V lost 4 bases to trimming and J lost 4 bases, with 12 bases between them. Germline V gives CDR1 SEHNR, CDR2 FQNEAQ (reference sequence). The CDR3 consists of 14 residues.

The rearrangement joins TRBV29-1 to TRBJ1-4; unclear D gene. Germline CDR1 is SQVTM and CDR2 is ANQGSEA. The ends were cut back, 4 bases at V and 0 bases at J, with 9 bases in the middle. The CDR3 is 14 amino acids. CDR3 sequence: CSVAAGATNEKLFF. As DNA, the CDR3 is TGCAGCGTTGCGGCAGGAGCAACTAATGAAAAACTGTTTTTT. The whole variable domain, filled in from reference TRBV29-1 and TRBJ1-4, reads SAVISQKPSRDICQRGTSLTIQCQVDSQVTMMFWYRQQPGQSLTLIATANQGSEATYESGFVIDKFPISRPNLTFSTLTVSNMSPEDSSIYLCSVAAGATNEKLFFGSGTQLSVL.